This TCR beta chain was found in a study of blood T cells in healthy people across ages. J was trimmed by 1 base and V by 5 bases; bases with no gene match: 5. The germline gives CDR1 MGHRA, CDR2 YSYEKL. The CDR3 consists of 14 residues. Sample-barcoded 5' priming and a J-beta primer mix drove a second PCR of 7 to 11 cycles. A single record per CDR3 protein comes from TCRdb applying MiXCR to the 5' RACE reads. The profile shows just under 550,000 distinct CDR3 sequences, less than 25% of them singletons. Only a few counts were recorded for this clonotype. Donation came from healthy Caucasian individuals in Russia who were aged about 6 to 95. The data also belong to a second study, concerning T cells of mothers and their children.

The material sequenced was blood. This chain connects TRBV4-1 to TRBJ2-7; 7 bases agree with TRBD2. The clonotype originates from a boy between 10 and 17 years old in good health. CDR3 nucleotides: TGCGCCAGCAGCGCGACTAGCAGTTCCTACGAGCAGTACTTC. The encoded protein is CASSATSSSYEQYF.